The clone carrying this T cell receptor beta chain was seen only once. The data stem from a study of blood T cell repertoires in COVID-19. CDR1 SGHTA and CDR2 FQGNSA come from the germline V gene. The CDR3 has 15 residues. J was trimmed by 1 base and V by 1 base; bases with no gene match: 3. Authors' methods: Nucleated cell counts were estimated from reference gene primer amplification. The assay was immunoSEQ multiplex PCR, and TCRdb's table has in-frame clones only and misses some. The V and J calls and clone size are taken from that table; D and trimming were inferred from the DNA. This sample has around 100,000 clones, with 85% to 90% found just once.

Sequencing was done on a sample of peripheral blood. The sequence came from a woman aged 45 to 65 with acute or convalescent COVID-19. V gene TRBV7-2 combines with J gene TRBJ2-7; TRBD1 aligns across 8 bases. The CDR3 nucleotides are TGTGCCAGCAGCTTAGTGCGGGACAGGTCCTACGAGCAGTACTTC. It yields the protein CASSLVRDRSYEQYF.